The T cell receptor beta chain described here comes from a study of T-cell reconstitution after alpha-beta-depleted transplantation in children. Unique molecular identifiers were incorporated when the TCRbeta library was constructed. TCRdb reprocessed the PCR reads with MiXCR, giving one entry per CDR3 protein. The sample holds about 420,000 distinct CDR3 sequences, roughly 10% seen once. Sequencing was performed on PBMCs from the stem cell graft donor, taken from the stem cell graft. The sequence came from a human donor who donated a stem cell graft to a child with acute myeloid leukemia.

This CDR3 reads CASSLDPGSEYGYTF. DNA for the CDR3: TGTGCCAGCAGCTTAGATCCAGGGAGTGAATATGGCTACACCTTC. The rearrangement joins TRBV7-2 to TRBJ1-2; weak D call: TRBD1 (5 bases). Germline V gives CDR1 SGHTA, CDR2 FQGNSA. V lost 1 base, J lost 5 bases, and 14 bases lay in between. The CDR3 runs to 15 residues.